The clone carrying this TCR beta chain was counted only a few times. The same CDR3 arises from other DNA sequences in this sample as well. These data are taken from a study of control samples from healthy donors and cancer patients. Only in-frame clones appear in the TCRdb table, and some are missing; sequencing was by immunoSEQ multiplex PCR. Among around 68,000 clones listed, 83% were seen once. Trimming removed 0 bases from V and 2 bases from J, with 7 bases in between. The germline gives CDR1 SGHRS, CDR2 YFSETQ. CDR3 length: 14 residues. This TCR came from a man between 60 and 70 years old in good health. The V and J genes are TRBV5-1 and TRBJ2-3; no reliable D call. Source material: blood. DNA for the CDR3: TGCGCCAGCAGCTTGGGATTGATCACAGATACGCAGTATTTT. Protein product: CASSLGLITDTQYF.